This T cell receptor (beta chain) originates from a study of cytomegalovirus exposure and HLA in healthy donors. Study-wide context: From about 170 million T cells, an earlier analysis saw roughly 110 million unique TCR beta sequences.

Germline values: CDR1 LNHDA, CDR2 SQIVND (reference sequence). The CDR3 totals 17 residues. Trimming at V came to 3 bases and at J to 5 bases, leaving 10 bases not matched to a gene. Primers for the PCR totalled 60 Vbeta and 13 Jbeta. TCRdb's copy holds only in-frame clones and misses some; the assay was immunoSEQ multiplex PCR. The sample yields approximately 240,000 clones, approximately 80% seen once. The chain carries TRBV19 and TRBJ2-5, with TRBD2 matching 12 bases. Sequencing input: PBMCs. This receptor was obtained from a middle-aged woman in good health and CMV-seronegative. CDR3 loop: CASSMRLAGGPLETQYF. The CDR3 DNA reads as TGTGCCAGTAGTATGCGCCTAGCGGGGGGGCCGTTGGAGACCCAGTACTTC.